This T cell receptor (beta chain) derives from a study of blood T cells in healthy people across ages. Overall study results and limits: Because sorting was not performed, PBMCs prevented conclusive naive versus antigen-experienced comparison.

Using a J-beta primer mix together with a sample-barcoded 5' primer, a second PCR was run for roughly 6 to 12 cycles. A template-switch adaptor with 12 random nucleotides tagged each cDNA molecule. TCRdb processed the 5' RACE reads anew with MiXCR; each CDR3 protein has one entry. Here the sample spans 750,000 to 850,000 distinct CDR3 sequences, approximately 25% being singletons. This clonotype was recorded once. Antigen specificity is unknown. The CDR3 has 14 amino acids. The germline CDR1 and CDR2 sequences are MGHDK and SYGVNS. Trimming left V 3 bases short and J 1 base short, with 9 bases between. These same data were also listed under a study on T cells of mothers and their children.

The V and J genes are TRBV25-1 and TRBJ2-5; D gene ambiguous. Source material: blood. This TCR was recovered from a boy aged 5-17 years in good health. For the CDR3, the DNA is TGTGCCAGCAGTGAGGGCCGACCCCAAGAGACCCAGTACTTC. Its protein product is CASSEGRPQETQYF.